One sample yielded the 17 T cell receptor beta chains listed below, sequenced in a study of blood T cell repertoires in COVID-19. TCRdb's copy holds only in-frame clones and misses some; the assay was immunoSEQ multiplex PCR. The table records about 130,000 clones, roughly 90% of them present only once. The specimen sequenced was PBMCs or T cells enriched from blood (not recorded which). Receptors originate from a man between 45 and 60 years old who had recovered from COVID-19.

The J gene is TRBJ2-1, the V gene TRBV18; TRBD2 agrees at 8 bases. The germline V gene encodes CDR1 KGHSH and CDR2 LQKENI. The CDR3 has 17 residues. V lost 4 bases to trimming and J lost 1 base; unmatched junction nucleotides: 9. The CDR3 DNA reads as TGTGCCAGCTCACAAGTCGGGAGGGCTCTGTCCTACAATGAGCAGTTCTTC. Translation: CASSQVGRALSYNEQFF.

V gene TRBV6-6 combines with J gene TRBJ2-5; D is ambiguous. The length of the CDR3 is 13 residues. Per germline, CDR1 MNHNY and CDR2 SVGAGI (reference sequence). Deletions cut 3 bases from V and 2 bases from J, with 7 bases between. CDR3 sequence: CASSYDGQETQYF. For the CDR3, the DNA is TGTGCCAGCAGTTATGACGGGCAAGAGACCCAGTACTTC.

V and J are TRBV19 and TRBJ2-6, with D possibly TRBD2 on 6 matching bases. The germline gives CDR1 LNHDA, CDR2 SQIVND (reference sequence). The V end lost 4 bases, the J end lost 0 bases, and 16 bases lay between the germline ends. The CDR3 has 18 residues. CDR3 loop: CASSTGDPSRSGANVLTF. The CDR3 region has the DNA TGTGCCAGTAGTACGGGGGACCCATCTCGCTCTGGGGCCAACGTCCTGACTTTC.

The rearrangement joins TRBV5-1 to TRBJ1-6; 7 bases are a match to TRBD1. Trimming cost V 4 bases and J 5 bases; bases outside gene matches: 9. The CDR3 has 16 amino acids. Germline V gives CDR1 SGHRS, CDR2 YFSETQ. DNA for the CDR3: TGCGCCAGCAGCAACTCCCCCGGACAGGATAATTCACCCCTCCACTTT. Protein product: CASSNSPGQDNSPLHF.

This clone was found once. The junction shows a germline mismatch at one end, possibly a read error. The chain has TRBV10-3 and TRBJ2-5; D perhaps matches TRBD2 (6 bases). CDR1 is ENHRY and CDR2 is SYGVKD in the germline V gene. CDR3 size: 12 residues. CDR3 bases: TGTGCCATCTCGGGAGACCAACAGACCCAGTACTTC. Translation: CAISGDQQTQYF.

V gene TRBV6-1 combines with J gene TRBJ1-5; 7 nucleotides align to TRBD1. V shed 3 bases, J shed 0 bases, and the junction held 5 bases outside the gene matches. Germline values: CDR1 MNHNS, CDR2 SASEGT. The CDR3 sequence is 16 residues long. Here the CDR3 DNA reads TGTGCCAGCAGTGAGAACAGGGGTTCTAGCAATCAGCCCCAGCATTTT. The encoded protein is CASSENRGSSNQPQHF.

V is TRBV6-2 or TRBV6-3 and J is TRBJ1-5; 9 nucleotides agree with TRBD1. This CDR3 has 13 residues. Germline CDR1 and CDR2: MNHEY and SVGEGT. The V gene end was trimmed by 6 bases and the J gene end by 10 bases; junction bases not matched to a gene: 7. The CDR3 protein is CASSWDRVEPQHF. CDR3 bases: TGTGCCAGCAGCTGGGACAGGGTGGAACCCCAGCATTTT.

This sequence joins TRBV5-4 and TRBJ2-1, with 14 bases lining up with TRBD2. The CDR3 extends over 16 amino acids. Per the germline V gene, CDR1 is SGHNT and CDR2 is YYREEE (reference sequence). V shed 4 bases and J 7 bases; nucleotides not matched to a gene: 7. CDR3 sequence: CASSGGLAGVRNEQFF. The CDR3 DNA is TGTGCCAGCAGCGGGGGACTAGCGGGAGTCAGGAATGAGCAGTTCTTC.

The chain couples TRBV30 to TRBJ1-1; perhaps TRBD1 as D (5 bases). V was shortened by 1 base and J by 0 bases, with 6 bases between the two germline ends. CDR3 length: 13 amino acids. Germline CDR1 reads GTSNPN; CDR2 reads SVGIG (reference sequence). The CDR3 DNA sequence: TGTGCCTGGAGTGGACAGTTGAACACTGAAGCTTTCTTT. It encodes CAWSGQLNTEAFF.

The chain couples TRBV5-1 to TRBJ2-1; 7 nucleotides align to TRBD2. This CDR3 is 16 amino acids long. The germline V gene has CDR1 SGHRS and CDR2 YFSETQ. V shed 0 bases and J 5 bases; nucleotides not matched to a gene: 8. CDR3 nucleotide sequence: TGCGCCAGCAGCTTGGCCAGGCCTAGCGGACACAATGAGCAGTTCTTC. It is translated as CASSLARPSGHNEQFF.

This sequence joins TRBV28 and TRBJ2-3; TRBD2 aligns across 9 bases. Germline CDR1 reads MDHEN; CDR2 reads SYDVKM. The junction had 15 bases not matched to a gene; V was cut back by 6 bases and J by 5 bases. CDR3 length equals 17 residues. The CDR3, as DNA: TGTGCCAGCAGCCTCACCCTACTAGCGGGTGAGGTAGATACGCAGTATTTT. Its translation is CASSLTLLAGEVDTQYF.

The chain uses TRBV29-1 and TRBJ2-1; maybe TRBD2 (7 bases). Per germline, CDR1 SQVTM and CDR2 ANQGSEA. This CDR3 contains 14 residues. Trimming took off 7 bases at V and 2 bases at J, with 15 bases between the two ends. The DNA of the CDR3 is TGCAGCGACCTGGGGGGGGCTGCCTACAATGAGCAGTTCTTC. The encoded protein is CSDLGGAAYNEQFF.

V is TRBV4-1 and J is TRBJ2-5; weak D call: TRBD1 (6 bases). Trimming took 1 base from V and 1 from J, leaving 16 bases between them. Germline V gene sequence: CDR1 MGHRA, CDR2 YSYEKL. The CDR3 length is 17 residues. DNA for the CDR3: TGCGCCAGCAGCCAAGGCGAGACAGGAACCATCCAAGAGACCCAGTACTTC. This translates into CASSQGETGTIQETQYF.

Regarding this clone: This probably arose from a read error, given a far larger clone one base away. The J gene is TRBJ2-2, the V gene TRBV11-3; 11 bases align to TRBD1. The CDR3 has 15 amino acids. CDR1 and CDR2 (germline): SGHNT, YENEEA. V lost 3 bases and J lost 3; bases outside the gene matches: 0. The DNA of the CDR3 is TGTGCCAGCAGCTTGGGACAGGGGGACACCGGGGAGCTGTTTTTT. As protein: CASSLGQGDTGELFF.

The chain carries TRBV15 and TRBJ2-7; 7 nucleotides match TRBD2. Unmatched junction bases numbered 8, after V lost 1 base and J lost 2 bases. The CDR3 covers 16 residues. CDR1 is LNHNV and CDR2 is YYDKDF in the germline V gene (reference sequence). CDR3 in DNA: TGTGCCACCAGCAGAGGGGGAGGGGCGGGCACCTACGAGCAGTACTTC. Encoded protein: CATSRGGGAGTYEQYF.

This chain connects TRBV19 to TRBJ1-2; 7 nucleotides line up with TRBD1. This CDR3 is 14 amino acids long. Losses at the gene ends were 6 bases for V and 1 base for J; bases not matched to a gene: 5. CDR1 and CDR2 from the germline V gene are LNHDA and SQIVND (reference sequence). CDR3 nucleotide sequence: TGTGCCAGTAGAAGACAGGGAATTAACTATGGCTACACCTTC. Translation gives CASRRQGINYGYTF. Variable domain in full (rest from reference TRBV19 and TRBJ1-2): DGGITQSPKYLFRKEGQNVTLSCEQNLNHDAMYWYRQDPGQGLRLIYYSQIVNDFQKGDIAEGYSVSREKKESFPLTVTSAQKNPTAFYLCASRRQGINYGYTFGSGTRLTVV.

The CDR3 is CASSVAVMNTEAFF. CDR3 coding DNA: TGTGCCAGCAGCGTAGCAGTCATGAACACTGAAGCTTTCTTT. V gene TRBV9 combines with J gene TRBJ1-1; no clear D gene. The CDR3 runs 14 residues. V lost 0 bases, J lost 0 bases, and 6 bases lay in between. Germline loops: CDR1 SGDLS, CDR2 YYNGEE.